Presented here are 31 T cell receptor beta chains from one specimen sequenced in a study of T cell responses to AZD1222 COVID-19 vaccine. The method was immunoSEQ multiplex PCR; TCRdb's version includes in-frame clones alone and lacks a portion of them. Of approximately 90,000 clones listed, more than 90% were seen once; the top ten hold about 13%. Sequencing was performed on peripheral blood, taken on day 0 of AZD1222 vaccination. Receptors were obtained from an adult in good health.

The V and J genes are TRBV7-9 and TRBJ2-7, with D unclear. This CDR3 is 11 amino acids long. In germline, CDR1 is SEHNR, CDR2 FQNEAQ (reference sequence). The V gene lost 5 bases and the J gene lost 7 bases, with 9 bases spanning the gap. Written as DNA, the CDR3 is TGTGCCAGCAGCCCCCTCCGGGAGCAGTACTTC. Protein: CASSPLREQYF.

CDR3 in amino acids: CASSHSGAGAYGYTF. The CDR3 DNA is TGTGCCAGCAGCCACTCTGGGGCAGGCGCCTATGGCTACACCTTC. The rearrangement uses TRBV7-9 and TRBJ1-2, with D possibly matching TRBD1 (5 bases). The CDR3 runs 15 residues. The germline V gene has CDR1 SEHNR and CDR2 FQNEAQ (reference sequence). Between the trimmed V and J ends, which lost 5 bases and 4 bases, there was a span of 17 bases.

J is TRBJ1-5 and V is TRBV19; a possible D gene is TRBD1 (6 bases). Germline V gives CDR1 LNHDA, CDR2 SQIVND (reference sequence). The germline V and J ends were trimmed by 5 bases and 3 bases, with 14 bases remaining between them. The length of the CDR3 is 15 residues. CDR3 sequence reads: CASSLPTGHNQPQHF. As DNA, the CDR3 is TGTGCCAGTAGTTTACCGACAGGACACAATCAGCCCCAGCATTTT.

This sequence joins TRBV10-1 and TRBJ1-5, with a weak D call TRBD1 (5 bases). The V gene's germline CDR1 is WNHNN and CDR2 SYGVQD (reference sequence). The CDR3 spans 15 residues. The V end was cut by 0 bases, the J end by 4 bases, with 10 bases between. The CDR3: CASSESRGLNQPQHF. For the CDR3, the DNA is TGCGCCAGCAGTGAGTCTCGGGGGTTAAATCAGCCCCAGCATTTT.

The V gene is TRBV4-1, the J gene TRBJ1-1, with a possible D match to TRBD1 (5 bases). V was clipped by 3 bases and J by 1 base, with 15 bases between them. The CDR3 spans 16 residues. CDR1 and CDR2 (germline): MGHRA, YSYEKL. Written as DNA, the CDR3 is TGCGCCAGCAGCCAGAGCAGGGCGTCGAAGAACACTGAAGCTTTCTTT. Translating it yields CASSQSRASKNTEAFF.

The chain recombines TRBV6-6 with TRBJ2-4, with TRBD1 as a possible D gene (6 bases). Trimming took off 5 bases at V and 0 bases at J, with 32 bases between the two ends. This CDR3 contains 22 residues. Germline-derived CDR1 and CDR2 are MNHNY and SVGAGI (reference sequence). CDR3 sequence reads: CASSPSRLRTESTGLAKNIQYF. The CDR3 nucleotides are TGTGCCAGCAGTCCTTCAAGGCTCCGGACAGAATCGACTGGCTTAGCCAAAAACATTCAGTACTTC.

This chain uses TRBV6-6 with TRBJ1-4; D is ambiguous. The germline CDR1 and CDR2 sequences are MNHNY and SVGAGI (reference sequence). V was shortened by 0 bases and J by 11 bases, with 10 bases between the two germline ends. This CDR3 comprises 13 residues. The chain's CDR3 is CASSYSTDWKLFF. The CDR3 coding sequence is TGTGCCAGCAGTTACTCCACGGACTGGAAACTGTTTTTT.

The chain is built from TRBV29-1 and TRBJ1-4; tentative D call: TRBD1 (5 bases). The CDR3 length is 12 residues. V shed 7 bases and J shed 0 bases, with 6 bases lying between them. CDR1 is SQVTM, CDR2 ANQGSEA, per germline. The CDR3 loop reads CSGTTTNEKLFF. The CDR3 DNA sequence: TGCAGCGGGACAACAACTAATGAAAAACTGTTTTTT.

The chain joins TRBV5-5 to TRBJ1-1; D remains ambiguous. V was trimmed by 6 bases and J by 1 base, leaving 13 bases between them. Germline CDR1 reads SGHKS; CDR2 reads YYEKEE (reference sequence). CDR3 length: 14 amino acids. The CDR3 nucleotides read TGTGCCAGCACCCTGGGGATAGGGAACACTGAAGCTTTCTTT. It yields the protein CASTLGIGNTEAFF. Supplemented by reference TRBV5-5 and TRBJ1-1, the full variable domain reads DAGVTQSPTHLIKTRGQQVTLRCSPISGHKSVSWYQQVLGQGPQFIFQYYEKEERGRGNFPDRFSARQFPNYSSELNVNALLLGDSALYLCASTLGIGNTEAFFGQGTRLTVV.

The J gene is TRBJ1-1, the V gene TRBV24-1, with no clear D. CDR1 and CDR2 from the germline V gene are KGHDR and SFDVKD. CDR3 length: 13 residues. V gave up 3 bases and J gave up 2 bases, with 6 bases separating them. The CDR3 bases are TGTGCCACCAGTGATAGTCATAACACTGAAGCTTTCTTT. Its translation is CATSDSHNTEAFF.

The J gene is TRBJ1-2, the V gene TRBV11-2, with D unresolved. The CDR3 sequence is 15 residues long. Trimming shortened V by 5 bases and J by 1 base, and 14 bases separated the two germline ends. The germline gives CDR1 SGHAT, CDR2 FQNNGV. CDR3 in amino acids: CASSPGGNVNYGYTF. The CDR3 DNA reads as TGTGCCAGCAGCCCGGGAGGAAACGTTAACTATGGCTACACCTTC.

V and J are TRBV14 and TRBJ1-1; D possibly corresponds to TRBD1 (5 bases). The germline V and J ends were trimmed by 0 bases and 4 bases, with 9 bases remaining between them. This CDR3 spans 14 amino acids. The germline V gene encodes CDR1 SGHDN and CDR2 FVKESK. This chain's CDR3 is CASSQEGRGTEAFF. DNA of the CDR3: TGTGCCAGCAGCCAAGAAGGGAGGGGCACTGAAGCTTTCTTT.

This chain connects TRBV5-1 to TRBJ1-2, with D possibly matching TRBD1 (5 bases). This CDR3 spans 13 amino acids. In germline, CDR1 is SGHRS, CDR2 YFSETQ. V dropped 3 bases and J dropped 8 bases, with 14 bases sitting between them. The CDR3 DNA reads TGCGCCAGCAGCTCGACAGCCACTCGCGGCTACACCTTC. Protein product: CASSSTATRGYTF.

The chain carries TRBV19 and TRBJ2-2, with TRBD1 matching 7 bases. This CDR3 spans 21 amino acids. V lost 5 bases to trimming and J lost 1 base; unmatched junction nucleotides: 22. Germline lookup yields CDR1 LNHDA and CDR2 SQIVND (reference sequence). CDR3 nucleotides: TGTGCCAGTAGTGTCCCAGCCATAAATCTACGCGGACAGGAGAACACCGGGGAGCTGTTTTTT. It yields the protein CASSVPAINLRGQENTGELFF.

The rearrangement links TRBV4-2 to TRBJ2-5; D is undetermined. Trimming stripped 2 bases from V and 4 bases from J, with 11 bases between. This CDR3 has 14 amino acids. The germline V gene has CDR1 LGHNA and CDR2 YNFKEQ. The CDR3: CASSQQVQGETQYF. In DNA form, the CDR3 reads TGTGCCAGCAGCCAACAAGTCCAAGGAGAGACCCAGTACTTC.

This rearrangement joins TRBV25-1 to TRBJ1-2; D ambiguous. The V end was cut by 1 base, the J end by 2 bases, with 8 bases between. The CDR3 is made up of 14 amino acids. CDR1 and CDR2 from the germline V gene are MGHDK and SYGVNS. CDR3 nucleotides: TGTGCCAGCAGTGAATGGGCCAGCAACTATGGCTACACCTTC. It specifies CASSEWASNYGYTF.

This clone was detected a few times. The chain recombines TRBV4-2 with TRBJ2-7, with no clear D. CDR1 and CDR2 from the germline V gene are LGHNA and YNFKEQ. The CDR3 totals 13 residues. V was cut by 2 bases and J by 2 bases, with 7 bases left in between. CDR3 nucleotide sequence: TGTGCCAGCAGCCAATGGCGCACCTACGAGCAGTACTTC. It codes for CASSQWRTYEQYF.

This chain connects TRBV12-5 to TRBJ1-2; D is ambiguous. Germline V gene lookup returns CDR1 LGHNT and CDR2 FRNRAP. The CDR3 totals 12 residues. Between the trimmed V and J ends, which lost 6 bases and 4 bases, there was a span of 9 bases. For the CDR3, the DNA is TGTGCTAGTGGGCAGGAAACCTATGGCTACACCTTC. It is translated as CASGQETYGYTF.

The chain uses TRBV28 and TRBJ2-4; D might be TRBD2 (6 bases). CDR1 MDHEN and CDR2 SYDVKM come from the germline V gene. CDR3 length equals 14 residues. V was trimmed by 3 bases and J by 7 bases, leaving 13 bases between them. CDR3 nucleotides: TGTGCCAGCAGTTTCGGTGGGAGGCAGAACATTCAGTACTTC. Protein product: CASSFGGRQNIQYF.

CDR3 amino acids: CAAVSVQRRPEAFF. CDR3 coding DNA: TGTGCCGCAGTGTCGGTCCAAAGACGACCCGAAGCTTTCTTT. The genes are TRBV6-5 and TRBJ1-1; D ambiguous. This CDR3 is 14 amino acids long. Deletions cut 11 bases from V and 8 bases from J, with 24 bases between. Germline V CDR1 and CDR2: MNHEY, SVGAGI.

J is TRBJ1-2 and V is TRBV5-1; D remains unclear. Trimming removed 0 bases from V and 4 bases from J, with 10 bases in between. The germline V gene encodes CDR1 SGHRS and CDR2 YFSETQ. The CDR3 is 14 residues long. In nucleotides, the CDR3 is TGCGCCAGCAGCTTGGACGGGCAGCCCTATGGCTACACCTTC. Protein: CASSLDGQPYGYTF.

This clone appeared once. The gene calls are TRBV27 and TRBJ2-7; D perhaps matches TRBD2 (6 bases). V was cut by 3 bases and J by 4 bases, with 19 bases left in between. Germline lookup yields CDR1 MNHEY and CDR2 SMNVEV (reference sequence). This CDR3 has 16 residues. CDR3 in amino acids: CASSFRRGFGEYEQYF. The DNA for the CDR3 is TGTGCCAGCAGTTTCCGCCGGGGGTTCGGGGAGTACGAGCAGTACTTC.

The chain links TRBV27 to TRBJ2-3; TRBD1 might be the D (5 bases). This CDR3 comprises 13 residues. Germline V gene sequence: CDR1 MNHEY, CDR2 SMNVEV (reference sequence). The V end was cut by 4 bases, the J end by 5 bases, with 10 bases between. CDR3 residues: CASSSRAGDTQYF. CDR3 sequence (DNA): TGTGCCAGCAGTTCCAGGGCTGGAGATACGCAGTATTTT.

The rearrangement links TRBV4-2 to TRBJ1-1; D gene uncertain. Germline CDR1 is LGHNA and CDR2 is YNFKEQ. The CDR3 runs to 14 residues. Trimming shortened V by 2 bases and J by 0 bases, and 7 bases separated the two germline ends. The CDR3 spells CASSQLGMNTEAFF. Written as DNA, the CDR3 is TGTGCCAGCAGCCAACTAGGCATGAACACTGAAGCTTTCTTT.

V and J are TRBV5-4 and TRBJ1-5; D gene ambiguous. The germline gives CDR1 SGHNT, CDR2 YYREEE (reference sequence). The CDR3 is 12 residues long. Trimming removed 3 bases from V and 5 bases from J, with 6 bases in between. The CDR3 sequence is CASSSEDQPQHF. The CDR3 region has the DNA TGTGCCAGCAGCTCGGAGGATCAGCCCCAGCATTTT.

The CDR3 reads CAWSLGSEQYF. In DNA form, the CDR3 reads TGTGCCTGGAGTCTAGGATCCGAGCAGTACTTC. The chain joins TRBV30 to TRBJ2-7; the D is unclear. This CDR3 is 11 amino acids long. CDR1 GTSNPN and CDR2 SVGIG come from the germline V gene (reference sequence). With 2 bases removed from V and 6 bases from J, the gap between germline ends came to 8 bases.

The gene calls are TRBV5-1 and TRBJ2-5, with D possibly being TRBD1 (5 bases). The length of the CDR3 is 13 residues. V was pared by 6 bases and J by 2 bases, with 11 bases between. Germline-derived CDR1 and CDR2 are SGHRS and YFSETQ. DNA for the CDR3: TGCGCCAGCAACTCGGACACACAAGAGACCCAGTACTTC. Translation gives CASNSDTQETQYF.

J is TRBJ2-3 and V is TRBV20-1; 9 bases are shared with TRBD1. The germline CDR1 and CDR2 sequences are DFQATT and SNEGSKA (reference sequence). This CDR3 has 15 amino acids. Germline trimming cut 3 bases from V and 5 bases from J; bases unmatched to any gene: 9. The CDR3, as DNA: TGCAGTGCTAGTTCGGCCTACAGGGGGCGAGATACGCAGTATTTT. This gives the protein CSASSAYRGRDTQYF.

This chain joins TRBV5-4 and TRBJ2-2; D remains ambiguous. The germline CDR1 and CDR2 sequences are SGHNT and YYREEE (reference sequence). V was clipped by 1 base and J by 3 bases, with 10 bases between them. The CDR3 covers 15 residues. This chain's CDR3 is CASSLFSSDTGELFF. CDR3 sequence (DNA): TGTGCCAGCAGCTTGTTCTCGTCAGACACCGGGGAGCTGTTTTTT.

V usage is TRBV5-5 and J usage is TRBJ1-5; D unresolved. Per germline, CDR1 SGHKS and CDR2 YYEKEE (reference sequence). The CDR3 is 13 amino acids. Trimming took off 3 bases at V and 3 bases at J, with 7 bases between the two ends. As DNA, the CDR3 is TGTGCCAGCAGCTCTTCGATCAATCAGCCCCAGCATTTT. Its protein is CASSSSINQPQHF.

The rearrangement links TRBV11-2 to TRBJ1-3, with 9 bases aligning to TRBD1. The V gene end was trimmed by 5 bases and the J gene end by 2 bases; junction bases not matched to a gene: 10. Germline CDR1 reads SGHAT; CDR2 reads FQNNGV. CDR3 length: 17 residues. Here the CDR3 reads CASSRRAGTGTGNTIYF. CDR3 in DNA: TGTGCCAGCAGCCGCCGAGCCGGGACAGGGACTGGAAACACCATATATTTT.